This T cell receptor beta chain was recovered during a study of blood T cell repertoires in COVID-19. TCRdb's copy holds only in-frame clones and misses some; the assay was immunoSEQ multiplex PCR. Among 300,000 to 400,000 clones listed, over 75% were seen once. Germline lookup yields CDR1 LNHDA and CDR2 SQIVND (reference sequence). Trimming shortened V by 3 bases and J by 8 bases, and 16 bases separated the two germline ends. The CDR3 has 15 amino acids. V usage is TRBV19 and J usage is TRBJ1-4; the D gene is possibly TRBD1 (6 bases). Sequenced: peripheral blood. The sequence derives from a woman between 45 and 60 years old who had recovered from COVID-19. Written as DNA, the CDR3 is TGTGCCAGTAGTATGACGTCAGCAAGGGGGGAAAAACTGTTTTTT. It translates to CASSMTSARGEKLFF.